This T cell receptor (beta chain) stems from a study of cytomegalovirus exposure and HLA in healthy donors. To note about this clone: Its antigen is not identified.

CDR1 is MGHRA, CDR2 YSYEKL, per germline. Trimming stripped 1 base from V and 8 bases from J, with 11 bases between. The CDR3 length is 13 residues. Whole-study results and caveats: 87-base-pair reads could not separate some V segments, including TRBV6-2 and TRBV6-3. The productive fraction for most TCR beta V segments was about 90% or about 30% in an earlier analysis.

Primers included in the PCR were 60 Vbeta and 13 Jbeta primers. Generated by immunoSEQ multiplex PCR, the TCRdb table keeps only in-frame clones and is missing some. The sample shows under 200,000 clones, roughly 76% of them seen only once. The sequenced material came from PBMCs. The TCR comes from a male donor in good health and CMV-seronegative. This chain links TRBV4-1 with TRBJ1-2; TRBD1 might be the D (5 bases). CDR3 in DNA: TGCGCCAGCAGCCAAGTGGCAGGGTACGGCTACACCTTC. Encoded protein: CASSQVAGYGYTF.